These 17 T cell receptor beta chains came from one sample sequenced in a study of CD8+ T cells in alopecia areata. Extracted RNA was reverse transcribed, and the resulting cDNA served as sequencing template. Clones were read by immunoSEQ multiplex PCR, and TCRdb kept only the in-frame ones, dropping some. The sample has approximately 29,000 clones, around three quarters seen once; the top ten hold about 20%. Material for sequencing was NKG2D-low CD8+ T cells sorted from blood. The origin of the receptors is a human donor with alopecia areata.

The rearrangement links TRBV30 to TRBJ2-7, with TRBD1 as a possible D gene (5 bases). This CDR3 has 13 residues. Trimming stripped 0 bases from V and 2 bases from J, with 8 bases between. Germline CDR1 and CDR2: GTSNPN and SVGIG (reference sequence). The CDR3 here is CAWSVTDPYEQYF. The CDR3, as DNA: TGTGCCTGGAGTGTGACAGATCCCTACGAGCAGTACTTC.

This clone came up once. This chain joins TRBV5-6 and TRBJ1-4; tentatively, D is TRBD1 (5 bases). V was shortened by 0 bases and J by 4 bases, with 10 bases between the two germline ends. The V gene's germline CDR1 is SGHDT and CDR2 YYEEEE. CDR3 length: 15 residues. As DNA, the CDR3 is TGTGCCAGCAGCTTGGAGGACACCGGTAATGAAAAACTGTTTTTT. It codes for CASSLEDTGNEKLFF.

This clone is classed as medium-sized (0.01 to 0.1%). The chain has TRBV15 and TRBJ2-1, with 12 bases lining up with TRBD1. The length of the CDR3 is 16 residues. In germline, CDR1 is LNHNV, CDR2 YYDKDF (reference sequence). Germline trimming cut 2 bases from V and 8 bases from J; bases unmatched to any gene: 7. Written as DNA, the CDR3 is TGTGCCACCAGCAGACAACAGGGACAGGGGGCCGATGAGCAGTTCTTC. This sequence encodes CATSRQQGQGADEQFF. Full variable domain (outside the CDR3, taken from reference TRBV15 and TRBJ2-1): DAMVIQNPRYQVTQFGKPVTLSCSQTLNHNVMYWYQQKSSQAPKLLFHYYDKDFNNEADTPDNFQSRRPNTSFCFLDIRSPGLGDTAMYLCATSRQQGQGADEQFFGPGTRLTVL.

CDR3 coding DNA: TGTGCCAGCATGCAGGGGGATTGGACTGAAGCTTTCTTT. It is translated as CASMQGDWTEAFF. The chain carries TRBV27 and TRBJ1-1, with 7 bases lining up with TRBD1. J was trimmed by 5 bases and V by 7 bases; bases with no gene match: 7. From germline, CDR1 is MNHEY and CDR2 SMNVEV (reference sequence). CDR3 length: 13 residues.

This chain links TRBV29-1 with TRBJ1-2, with 8 nucleotides matching TRBD1. The germline gives CDR1 SQVTM, CDR2 ANQGSEA. CDR3 length: 15 amino acids. Trimming removed 6 bases from V and 2 bases from J; junction bases left unmatched: 11. Here the CDR3 DNA reads TGCAGCGTGGTAACGACAGGGGTGCTCAACTATGGCTACACCTTC. Amino acid sequence: CSVVTTGVLNYGYTF.

Remarks on this clone: This sample also contains other DNA sequences that code for the same CDR3. The chain is built from TRBV27 and TRBJ2-7; D may be TRBD2 (7 bases). CDR3 length equals 13 residues. The germline CDR1 and CDR2 sequences are MNHEY and SMNVEV (reference sequence). The ends were cut back, 3 bases at V and 3 bases at J, with 9 bases in the middle. As DNA, the CDR3 is TGTGCCAGCAGTTTGGGAGGGGGCTACGAGCAGTACTTC. It translates to CASSLGGGYEQYF.

This clone occurred a few times. The genes are TRBV5-5 and TRBJ2-2, with a weak D call TRBD1 (7 bases). The CDR3 runs to 15 residues. V lost 4 bases and J lost 6, with 16 bases in between. The germline CDR1 and CDR2 sequences are SGHKS and YYEKEE (reference sequence). CDR3 bases: TGTGCCAGCAGCCAAGGAACAGGGGAGGCCGGGGAGCTGTTTTTT. Protein: CASSQGTGEAGELFF.

The J gene is TRBJ2-5, the V gene TRBV5-1; D is uncertain. Trimming left V 0 bases short and J 5 bases short, with 14 bases between. The CDR3 loop spans 15 amino acids. CDR1 is SGHRS and CDR2 is YFSETQ in the germline V gene. In DNA form, the CDR3 reads TGCGCCAGCAGCTTGGCCAATCCTATTCGGGAGACCCAGTACTTC. It encodes CASSLANPIRETQYF. Drawing the rest from reference TRBV5-1 and TRBJ2-5, the complete variable domain is KAGVTQTPRYLIKTRGQQVTLSCSPISGHRSVSWYQQTPGQGLQFLFEYFSETQRNKGNFPGRFSGRQFSNSRSEMNVSTLELGDSALYLCASSLANPIRETQYFGPGTRLLVL.

The chain carries TRBV27 and TRBJ1-2; tentative D call: TRBD1 (6 bases). Per the germline V gene, CDR1 is MNHEY and CDR2 is SMNVEV (reference sequence). Trimming took off 3 bases at V and 6 bases at J, with 17 bases between the two ends. CDR3 length: 15 residues. This CDR3 is CASSLIRGRSNGYTF. The CDR3 DNA reads TGTGCCAGCAGTTTGATAAGGGGGAGGAGCAATGGCTACACCTTC.

The chain combines TRBV9 with TRBJ1-5; a possible D gene is TRBD1 (6 bases). Trimming took 3 bases from V and 0 from J, leaving 10 bases between them. CDR3 length: 15 amino acids. The germline V gene has CDR1 SGDLS and CDR2 YYNGEE. The CDR3 loop is CASSASGVSNQPQHF. CDR3 coding DNA: TGTGCCAGCAGCGCGTCAGGGGTTAGCAATCAGCCCCAGCATTTT.

This clone was counted a few times. The chain employs TRBV28 and TRBJ2-5; 10 bases are a match to TRBD2. V shed 6 bases, J shed 4 bases, and the junction held 5 bases outside the gene matches. Germline V lookup: CDR1 MDHEN, CDR2 SYDVKM. The CDR3 contains 14 residues. The CDR3, as DNA: TGTGCCAGCAGACAGGGGACTAGCGCAGAGACCCAGTACTTC. Its protein product is CASRQGTSAETQYF.

The chain combines TRBV6-6 with TRBJ2-2; the match to TRBD1 covers 7 bases. The CDR3 consists of 15 residues. The germline gives CDR1 MNHNY, CDR2 SVGAGI (reference sequence). V shed 5 bases and J 4 bases; nucleotides not matched to a gene: 7. The CDR3 DNA follows: TGTGCCAGCAGTCCCGGGACAGATCCCACCGGGGAGCTGTTTTTT. Protein product: CASSPGTDPTGELFF.

The chain has TRBV7-6 and TRBJ2-5; D is perhaps TRBD1 (5 bases). This CDR3 is 16 amino acids long. The ends were cut back, 1 base at V and 0 bases at J, with 12 bases in the middle. Germline V gene data show CDR1 as SGHVS and CDR2 as FNYEAQ. CDR3 bases: TGTGCCAGCAGCTTAGAGCTAGGGGCTTACCAAGAGACCCAGTACTTC. Residues: CASSLELGAYQETQYF.

This rearrangement joins TRBV4-2 to TRBJ2-1, with D perhaps TRBD1 (5 bases). CDR3 size: 16 residues. Germline values: CDR1 LGHNA, CDR2 YNFKEQ. The V gene lost 1 base and the J gene lost 4 bases, with 14 bases spanning the gap. The CDR3 region has the DNA TGTGCCAGCAGCCAAGTGTTAGGGGATTCATACAATGAGCAGTTCTTC. It specifies CASSQVLGDSYNEQFF.

The table lists this clone with a few counts. This chain joins TRBV19 and TRBJ2-5; D gene uncertain. There are 13 residues in the CDR3. The V end was cut by 5 bases, the J end by 5 bases, with 12 bases between. CDR1 LNHDA and CDR2 SQIVND come from the germline V gene (reference sequence). CDR3 bases: TGTGCCAGTAGTGGTTGGGGTTTTGAGACCCAGTACTTC. Encoded protein: CASSGWGFETQYF.

There are a few counts of this clone. The genes are TRBV7-9 and TRBJ2-7, with 7 bases fitting TRBD2. The CDR3 extends over 16 amino acids. V was clipped by 5 bases and J by 3 bases; unmatched bases: 13. CDR1 is SEHNR and CDR2 is FQNEAQ in the germline V gene (reference sequence). The CDR3 nucleotides are TGTGCCAGCAGCCAGCCTCAAACGGGAGGAAACTACGAGCAGTACTTC. Its translation: CASSQPQTGGNYEQYF. Combining the CDR3 with reference TRBV7-9 and TRBJ2-7 gives the whole variable domain DTGVSQNPRHKITKRGQNVTFRCDPISEHNRLYWYRQTLGQGPEFLTYFQNEAQLEKSRLLSDRFSAERPKGSFSTLEIQRTEQGDSAMYLCASSQPQTGGNYEQYFGPGTRLTVT.

The chain joins TRBV7-9 to TRBJ1-1, with D unclear. The CDR3 extends over 13 amino acids. V lost 4 bases, J lost 0 bases, and 6 bases lay in between. Germline V gives CDR1 SEHNR, CDR2 FQNEAQ (reference sequence). The CDR3, as DNA: TGTGCCAGCAGCTCTACAATGAACACTGAAGCTTTCTTT. Translation gives CASSSTMNTEAFF.